Listed below are T cell receptor beta chains from one sample, sequenced in a study of shared clonotypes between healthy human individuals. Clones were read by immunoSEQ multiplex PCR, and TCRdb kept only the in-frame ones, dropping some. The table has some 1,100,000 clones, around three quarters seen once. The sequenced sample was memory CD4+ T cells from PBMCs. The receptors here all came from a man between 18 and 35 years old in good health. Some clones in this sample may be carry-over from other donors' samples. CDR3s include the opening cysteine and the closing phenylalanine or tryptophan. A D gene is named only where the DNA matches it firmly. Some rows have no size entry. The others give once, few or many, or a class for an expanded clone.

clone_size,d_call,v_call,j_call,cdr3_aa,cdr3_nt
.,.,TRBV10-3,TRBJ2-1,CAISKLQGSSYNEQFF,TGTGCCATCAGCAAACTACAGGGAAGCTCCTACAATGAGCAGTTCTTC
.,TRBD1,TRBV9,TRBJ1-2,CASSVGSPGGRYGYTF,TGTGCCAGCAGCGTAGGCAGTCCAGGGGGCCGCTATGGCTACACCTTC
once,.,TRBV6-1,TRBJ1-5,CASSSLPLWPQHF,TGTGCCAGCTCCTCCCTCCCACTGTGGCCCCAGCATTTT
once,TRBD1,TRBV15,TRBJ1-1,CATSRGTGDTEAFF,TGTGCCACCAGCAGGGGGACAGGGGACACTGAAGCTTTCTTT
.,TRBD2,TRBV25-1,TRBJ2-2,CASRTSGSGGATGELFF,TGTGCCAGCAGGACTAGCGGGAGTGGAGGGGCCACCGGGGAGCTGTTTTTT
.,TRBD2,TRBV5-1,TRBJ2-7,CASSSRTSGATYEQYF,TGCGCCAGCAGCTCCCGGACTAGCGGAGCTACCTACGAGCAGTACTTC
.,.,TRBV6-1,TRBJ2-6,CAVPSGANVLTF,TGTGCCGTCCCCTCTGGGGCCAACGTCCTGACTTTC
.,TRBD1,TRBV7-7,TRBJ2-5,CASSRQQGERETQYF,TGTGCCAGCAGTCGGCAACAGGGGGAAAGAGAGACCCAGTACTTC
.,.,TRBV18,TRBJ1-1,CASSRNRNTEAFF,TGTGCCAGCTCACGAAACAGAAACACTGAAGCTTTCTTT
.,.,TRBV29-1,TRBJ1-4,CSVLKGAQGNEKLFF,TGCAGCGTTTTGAAAGGGGCCCAGGGGAATGAAAAACTGTTTTTT
.,.,TRBV6-4,TRBJ2-1,CASSDSAGGGDEQFF,TGTGCCAGCAGTGACTCGGCGGGTGGAGGCGATGAGCAGTTCTTC
.,.,TRBV9,TRBJ2-5,CASSVGGYQETQYF,TGTGCCAGCAGCGTAGGAGGGTACCAAGAGACCCAGTACTTC
.,.,TRBV7-2,TRBJ2-5,CASSLPSYKTQYF,TGTGCCAGCAGCTTACCGTCCTACAAGACCCAGTACTTC
few,.,TRBV27,TRBJ2-3,CASSSQGIYTQYF,TGTGCCAGCAGTTCTCAGGGGATTTATACGCAGTATTTT
few,.,TRBV29-1,TRBJ2-3,CSVLNSGTDTQYF,TGCAGCGTTCTTAATAGCGGTACAGATACGCAGTATTTT
.,.,TRBV5-4,TRBJ2-7,CASSNVGGRGAYEQYF,TGTGCCAGCAGTAACGTAGGAGGGAGGGGGGCCTACGAGCAGTACTTC
few,.,TRBV4-3,TRBJ1-1,CASSHGLRNTEAFF,TGCGCCAGCAGCCATGGTCTGAGGAACACTGAAGCTTTCTTT
.,.,TRBV6-1,TRBJ2-3,CASSEGSWRRGDTQYF,TGTGCCAGCAGTGAAGGATCGTGGCGGAGAGGGGATACGCAGTATTTT
few,.,TRBV4-1,TRBJ2-5,CASSHASGDSGETQYF,TGCGCCAGCAGCCACGCGAGCGGGGACAGTGGAGAGACCCAGTACTTC
.,TRBD2,TRBV5-8,TRBJ2-1,CASSRTSGRFHEQFF,TGTGCCAGCAGCAGGACTAGCGGGAGATTCCATGAGCAGTTCTTC
.,TRBD1,TRBV7-8,TRBJ1-5,CASSGQTGGHQPQHF,TGTGCCAGCAGCGGCCAGACAGGGGGTCATCAGCCCCAGCATTTT
.,.,TRBV4-1,TRBJ2-1,CASSQVSGARGNEQFF,TGCGCCAGCAGCCAAGTCTCTGGGGCTCGGGGGAATGAGCAGTTCTTC
.,.,TRBV9,TRBJ2-5,CASSQRASQETQYF,TGTGCCAGCAGCCAACGGGCGTCACAAGAGACCCAGTACTTC
once,TRBD1,TRBV15,TRBJ2-3,CATSSKTGGDTQYF,TGTGCCACCAGCAGCAAAACAGGGGGAGATACGCAGTATTTT
.,.,TRBV6-4,TRBJ1-1,CASSPAWGNTEAFF,TGTGCCAGCAGCCCGGCCTGGGGAAACACTGAAGCTTTCTTT
.,TRBD2,TRBV2,TRBJ2-1,CASSEILAGERWEQFF,TGTGCCAGCAGTGAAATTCTAGCGGGAGAACGATGGGAGCAGTTCTTC
.,.,TRBV10-3,TRBJ2-5,CATRASDQETQYF,TGTGCCACCAGGGCTAGCGACCAAGAGACCCAGTACTTC